Presented here are 20 T cell receptor beta chains from one specimen sequenced in a study of blood T cell repertoires in COVID-19. Clones were read by immunoSEQ multiplex PCR, and TCRdb kept only the in-frame ones, dropping some. There are 180,000 or so clones in the sample; 80% to 85% occur only once, and 7.5% lies in the top ten. The sample was PBMCs or T cells enriched from blood (not recorded which). The receptors derive from a man between 35 and 55 years old who had recovered from COVID-19.

The J gene is TRBJ2-2, the V gene TRBV7-2; 11 nucleotides line up with TRBD1. The V gene's germline CDR1 is SGHTA and CDR2 FQGNSA. CDR3 length: 14 residues. V gave up 8 bases and J gave up 5 bases; unmatched junction bases: 4. The CDR3 nucleotides read TGTGCCAGCCGGACAGGGGGCGCAACCGGGGAGCTGTTTTTT. Translating it yields CASRTGGATGELFF.

This clone appeared a single time. CDR3 in DNA: TGTGCCAGCAGCTTAGGGCCAGGGTCCCACCCGGACACTGAAGCTTTCTTT. It translates to CASSLGPGSHPDTEAFF. The chain carries TRBV7-8 and TRBJ1-1, with D perhaps TRBD1 (5 bases). Germline V gives CDR1 SGHVS, CDR2 FQNEAQ. With 1 base removed from V and 3 bases from J, the gap between germline ends came to 18 bases. The CDR3 runs 17 residues.

Only a few counts were recorded for this clone. V usage is TRBV4-2 and J usage is TRBJ1-1; 7 nucleotides align to TRBD1. This CDR3 has 16 amino acids. Germline assignment: CDR1 LGHNA and CDR2 YNFKEQ. After removal of 4 bases from V and 5 bases from J, the junction contained 13 bases not matched to a gene. CDR3 amino acids: CASSPWTGLTGTEAFF. In DNA, the CDR3 is TGTGCCAGCAGCCCGTGGACAGGTCTAACGGGGACTGAAGCTTTCTTT.

The chain is built from TRBV5-4 and TRBJ1-3; 8 positions agree with TRBD1. Germline trimming cut 7 bases from V and 0 bases from J; bases unmatched to any gene: 3. In germline, CDR1 is SGHNT, CDR2 YYREEE (reference sequence). The length of the CDR3 is 14 residues. CDR3 sequence (DNA): TGTGCCAGCGGCACAGGGGGCTCTGGAAACACCATATATTTT. Protein sequence: CASGTGGSGNTIYF.

This clone has a handful of counts. The DNA of the CDR3 is TGTGCCAGCAGCTTGTTCTGGGGGGAGACTGGCTACACCTTC. Translation gives CASSLFWGETGYTF. The rearrangement links TRBV7-2 to TRBJ1-2; TRBD1 is a possible D gene (5 bases). The CDR3 extends over 14 amino acids. V lost 3 bases to trimming and J lost 7 bases, with 15 bases between them. Germline loops: CDR1 SGHTA, CDR2 FQGNSA.

In this sample, this clone turned up once. Other nucleotide sequences from this sample produce the same CDR3. The chain couples TRBV12-5 to TRBJ1-2; perhaps TRBD1 as D (6 bases). Trimming removed 6 bases from V and 2 bases from J, with 10 bases in between. This CDR3 contains 13 residues. The V gene's germline CDR1 is LGHNT and CDR2 FRNRAP. As DNA, the CDR3 is TGTGCTAGTGGCCTCACAGGGAACTATGGCTACACCTTC. As protein: CASGLTGNYGYTF.

The chain employs TRBV7-2 and TRBJ1-4; weak D call: TRBD1 (5 bases). Germline assignment: CDR1 SGHTA and CDR2 FQGNSA. The ends were cut back, 2 bases at V and 8 bases at J, with 15 bases in the middle. The CDR3 has 15 amino acids. CDR3: CASSLFGGGREKLFF. The DNA for the CDR3 is TGTGCCAGCAGCTTATTCGGGGGTGGGCGCGAAAAACTGTTTTTT.

The chain combines TRBV4-1 with TRBJ1-5, with 11 positions matching TRBD1. Germline-derived CDR1 and CDR2 are MGHRA and YSYEKL. This CDR3 region has 18 residues. V was pared by 1 base and J by 6 bases, with 11 bases of the junction left unmatched. The CDR3 is CASSQVFVRTGGGQPQHF. Written as DNA, the CDR3 is TGCGCCAGCAGCCAAGTATTCGTGAGGACAGGGGGCGGTCAGCCCCAGCATTTT.

The chain combines TRBV6-5 with TRBJ1-1; a possible D gene is TRBD1 (5 bases). This CDR3 has 12 residues. Germline values: CDR1 MNHEY, CDR2 SVGAGI. The germline V and J ends were trimmed by 6 bases and 5 bases, with 10 bases remaining between them. CDR3 sequence: CASRGAGTEAFF. The CDR3 DNA is TGTGCCAGCAGGGGCGCAGGGACTGAAGCTTTCTTT.

V gene TRBV28 combines with J gene TRBJ1-2, with 7 bases matching TRBD1. V lost 5 bases to trimming and J lost 4 bases; unmatched junction nucleotides: 4. Germline-derived CDR1 and CDR2 are MDHEN and SYDVKM. The CDR3 contains 13 residues. The DNA for the CDR3 is TGTGCCAGCAGTAGACAGGGCGTCTATGGCTACACCTTC. Its translation: CASSRQGVYGYTF.

V and J are TRBV29-1 and TRBJ1-2; D remains unclear. The CDR3 consists of 12 residues. Per germline, CDR1 SQVTM and CDR2 ANQGSEA. V shed 7 bases and J shed 7 bases, with 16 bases lying between them. As DNA, the CDR3 is TGCAGCGCTGCTACGACTAGGACTGGCTACACCTTC. Residues: CSAATTRTGYTF. The full variable domain, in which reference TRBV29-1 and TRBJ1-2 provide the parts outside the CDR3, is SAVISQKPSRDICQRGTSLTIQCQVDSQVTMMFWYRQQPGQSLTLIATANQGSEATYESGFVIDKFPISRPNLTFSTLTVSNMSPEDSSIYLCSAATTRTGYTFGSGTRLTVV.

This sequence joins TRBV3-1 (or the pseudogene TRBV3-2) and TRBJ1-3; D gene uncertain. Germline assignment: CDR1 LGHDT and CDR2 YNNKEL (reference sequence). The germline V and J ends were trimmed by 3 bases and 0 bases, with 15 bases remaining between them. This CDR3 contains 17 residues. Here the CDR3 reads CASSHGSGGTSGNTIYF. CDR3 nucleotide sequence: TGTGCCAGCAGCCATGGGTCCGGCGGAACCTCTGGAAACACCATATATTTT.

The V and J genes are TRBV7-2 and TRBJ2-1, with TRBD2 matching 11 bases. This CDR3 is built from 18 residues. Germline CDR1 and CDR2: SGHTA and FQGNSA. J lost 4 bases, V lost 0 bases, and 8 bases had no gene match. Here the CDR3 reads CASSLARLAGLSYNEQFF. The CDR3 coding sequence is TGTGCCAGCAGCTTAGCGCGACTAGCGGGGCTTTCGTACAATGAGCAGTTCTTC.

Concerning this clone: This sample includes further DNA sequences coding for the same CDR3. The chain links TRBV6-1 to TRBJ1-2; D gene ambiguous. The germline gives CDR1 MNHNS, CDR2 SASEGT. The germline V and J ends were trimmed by 2 bases and 2 bases, with 6 bases remaining between them. The CDR3 has 13 amino acids. CDR3: CASSEQRNYGYTF. The CDR3 coding sequence is TGTGCCAGCAGTGAACAGCGAAACTATGGCTACACCTTC.

In its sample, this clone was seen once. This chain joins TRBV5-8 and TRBJ2-5, with TRBD1 identical over 9 bases. This CDR3 spans 16 amino acids. Germline CDR1 and CDR2: SGHTS and YDEGEE. The junction had 17 bases not matched to a gene; V was cut back by 7 bases and J by 7 bases. The CDR3 bases are TGTGCCAGCGGGGCTGGGACAGGGACCTCCGGGGGGACCCAGTACTTC. As protein: CASGAGTGTSGGTQYF.

The table lists this clone with a count of one. This rearrangement joins TRBV15 to TRBJ1-3; D is undetermined. Germline-derived CDR1 and CDR2 are LNHNV and YYDKDF (reference sequence). The CDR3 consists of 15 residues. Trimming pared 0 bases from V and 2 bases from J, leaving 8 bases between. The CDR3 DNA sequence: TGTGCCACCAGCAGAGAGACCCAGGCTGGAAACACCATATATTTT. Protein: CATSRETQAGNTIYF.

The gene calls are TRBV5-5 and TRBJ1-2, with D possibly being TRBD1 (5 bases). This CDR3 region has 14 residues. The V gene's germline CDR1 is SGHKS and CDR2 YYEKEE (reference sequence). V was cut by 3 bases and J by 8 bases, with 17 bases left in between. The DNA for the CDR3 is TGTGCCAGCAGCTCCGGACACCTGAACGGGGGCTACACCTTC. Amino acids: CASSSGHLNGGYTF.

This sequence joins TRBV27 and TRBJ2-7; D might be TRBD2 (5 bases). The germline V and J ends were trimmed by 4 bases and 2 bases, with 18 bases remaining between them. Germline CDR1 is MNHEY and CDR2 is SMNVEV (reference sequence). The CDR3 is made up of 16 amino acids. The CDR3, as DNA: TGTGCCAGCAGTTCCGGTCAAGCGGTTATTGCCTACGAGCAGTACTTC. It translates to CASSSGQAVIAYEQYF.

This clone was observed a few times. The rearrangement links TRBV27 to TRBJ1-1, with 8 bases matching TRBD1. CDR1 is MNHEY and CDR2 is SMNVEV in the germline V gene (reference sequence). V lost 7 bases, J lost 1 base, and 5 bases stayed unmatched. The CDR3 runs 14 residues. The CDR3 sequence: CASNRQGPNTEAFF. DNA of the CDR3: TGTGCCAGCAACCGACAGGGGCCGAACACTGAAGCTTTCTTT.

CDR3 protein: CASSLQGFFYGYTF. The CDR3 coding sequence is TGTGCCAGCAGTTTACAGGGGTTTTTCTATGGCTACACCTTC. J is TRBJ1-2 and V is TRBV28, with D possibly matching TRBD1 (6 bases). This CDR3 is 14 amino acids long. V was clipped by 2 bases and J by 4 bases, with 11 bases between them. CDR1 and CDR2 (germline): MDHEN, SYDVKM.